The rows below give T cell receptor beta chains drawn from one sample of a study of shared clonotypes between healthy human individuals. Some clones are missing from TCRdb's copy, which holds only in-frame ones; the method was immunoSEQ multiplex PCR. Seen here are about 1,800,000 clones, 85% to 95% observed once, and the top ten hold roughly 1.2%. Specimen: naive CD8+ T cells sorted from blood. The receptors were sampled from a man between 18 and 35 years old in good health. Each CDR3 is given with its conserved first and last residue. D genes are given only for firm matches. Clone size is shown for a subset of rows, as once, few, many or a class of expanded clone.

>TRBJ1-5|TRBV2|NA|NA
CASSEMGSYSNQPQHF
TGTGCCAGCAGTGAAATGGGCAGTTATAGCAATCAGCCCCAGCATTTT
>TRBJ2-3|TRBV15|TRBD2|NA
CATSRGTSGSGDTQYF
TGTGCCACCAGCAGAGGGACTAGCGGGAGTGGCGATACGCAGTATTTT
>TRBJ2-3|TRBV9|NA|NA
CASSVDGVDTQYF
TGTGCCAGCAGCGTAGACGGGGTAGATACGCAGTATTTT
>TRBJ2-7|TRBV19|NA|NA
CASTVSTGPYEQYF
TGTGCCAGTACGGTATCTACGGGGCCTTACGAGCAGTACTTC
>TRBJ2-1|TRBV29-1|TRBD2|NA
CSAEGLSGLAGISSYNEQFF
TGCAGCGCAGAGGGGCTATCGGGACTAGCGGGGATCTCCTCCTACAATGAGCAGTTCTTC
>TRBJ2-3|TRBV13|NA|NA
CASSASLGDTQYF
TGTGCCAGCAGCGCGAGCTTGGGGGATACGCAGTATTTT
>TRBJ2-3|TRBV9|NA|NA
CASSSLRDTVDTQYF
TGTGCCAGCAGCTCTCTCCGGGACACCGTAGATACGCAGTATTTT
>TRBJ2-7|TRBV6-6|NA|NA
CASSPGPARAHEQYF
TGTGCCAGCAGTCCCGGTCCGGCCAGGGCCCACGAGCAGTACTTC
>TRBJ1-1|TRBV28|TRBD1|NA
CASRPGQPGTEAFF
TGTGCCAGCAGGCCGGGACAGCCGGGCACTGAAGCTTTCTTT
>TRBJ2-7|TRBV6-5|NA|once
CASSYSGATYEQYF
TGTGCCAGCAGTTACTCGGGGGCCACCTACGAGCAGTACTTC
>TRBJ2-1|TRBV7-2|TRBD2|once
CASSQTSGRAYNEQFF
TGTGCCAGCAGCCAGACTAGCGGGAGGGCCTACAATGAGCAGTTCTTC
>TRBJ2-2|TRBV27|NA|NA
CASSFRDGATGELFF
TGTGCCAGCAGCTTTCGGGACGGGGCCACCGGGGAGCTGTTTTTT
>TRBJ2-5|TRBV4-1|TRBD1|NA
CASSLIRDSGETQYF
TGCGCCAGCAGCCTAATCCGGGACAGCGGAGAGACCCAGTACTTC
>TRBJ1-4|TRBV19|NA|NA
CASQSGTTSEKLFF
TGTGCCAGCCAGAGCGGCACGACCTCCGAAAAACTGTTTTTT
>TRBJ2-7|TRBV4-1|NA|NA
CASSQEADYEQYF
TGCGCCAGCAGCCAAGAGGCGGACTACGAGCAGTACTTC
>TRBJ1-1|TRBV4-1|NA|NA
CASSQGGQAGTFF
TGCGCCAGCAGCCAAGGAGGTCAGGCCGGAACTTTCTTT
>TRBJ2-7|TRBV18|NA|NA
CASSDDGYEQYF
TGTGCCAGCTCGGACGATGGCTACGAGCAGTACTTC
>TRBJ1-1|TRBV7-6|TRBD1|NA
CASSLGPYTGGNTEAFF
TGTGCCAGCAGCTTAGGGCCTTATACAGGGGGGAACACTGAAGCTTTCTTT
>TRBJ2-3|TRBV27|TRBD2|NA
CASTNRLAGGRDTQYF
TGTGCCAGCACTAATCGACTAGCGGGGGGCCGAGATACGCAGTATTTT
>TRBJ1-6|TRBV9|TRBD1|NA
CASSLTPGQGSSPLHF
TGTGCCAGCAGCCTAACCCCGGGACAGGGGTCCTCACCCCTCCACTTT
>TRBJ2-7|TRBV11-3|TRBD1|once
CASSFGGQYEQYF
TGTGCCAGCAGCTTTGGGGGACAGTACGAGCAGTACTTC
>TRBJ2-5|TRBV27|NA|NA
CASRYTAIETQYF
TGTGCCAGCAGATACACGGCGATCGAGACCCAGTACTTC
>TRBJ2-2|TRBV7-2|TRBD1|NA
CASSSPGTEYTGELFF
TGTGCCAGCAGCTCTCCCGGGACAGAATACACCGGGGAGCTGTTTTTT
>TRBJ2-7|TRBV7-9|TRBD1|NA
CASSDPRQGYEQYF
TGTGCCAGCAGCGATCCGAGACAGGGGTACGAGCAGTACTTC
>TRBJ2-7|TRBV28|TRBD1|NA
CASSWQGAYEQYF
TGTGCCAGCAGCTGGCAGGGGGCCTACGAGCAGTACTTC
>TRBJ2-7|TRBV9|TRBD1|NA
CASSEGRGLNYEQYF
TGTGCCAGCAGCGAGGGCAGGGGGCTGAATTACGAGCAGTACTTC
>TRBJ2-7|TRBV11-2|NA|once
CASRGSGGRQGSSYEQYF
TGTGCCAGCAGAGGGAGCGGAGGTAGGCAGGGCAGCTCCTACGAGCAGTACTTC
>TRBJ2-2|TRBV29-1|TRBD1|NA
CSVWTGNTGELFF
TGCAGCGTGTGGACAGGGAACACCGGGGAGCTGTTTTTT
>TRBJ2-1|TRBV4-3|TRBD2|NA
CASSPTLAGGLEQFF
TGCGCCAGCAGCCCAACCCTAGCGGGAGGACTTGAGCAGTTCTTC
>TRBJ2-7|TRBV9|TRBD2|NA
CASSVSGTSYEQYF
TGTGCCAGCAGCGTTAGCGGGACTTCCTACGAGCAGTACTTC
>TRBJ2-7|TRBV5-6|NA|NA
CASSIRQETYEQYF
TGTGCCAGCAGCATACGACAGGAAACCTACGAGCAGTACTTC
>TRBJ2-7|TRBV27|TRBD2|NA
CASSFGGGGSYEQYF
TGTGCCAGCAGTTTCGGCGGGGGGGGATCCTACGAGCAGTACTTC
>TRBJ2-7|TRBV27|TRBD1|NA
CASSSSLGTVSYEQYF
TGTGCCAGCAGTTCAAGCCTCGGGACAGTTTCCTACGAGCAGTACTTC
>TRBJ1-2|TRBV2|NA|NA
CASSEMGTSALGSGYTF
TGTGCCAGCAGTGAAATGGGGACCTCCGCGTTGGGTAGTGGCTACACCTTC
>TRBJ2-7|TRBV4-1|NA|NA
CASSQNANSLMEQYF
TGCGCCAGCAGCCAAAACGCAAACAGCCTCATGGAGCAGTACTTC
>TRBJ2-7|TRBV27|TRBD1|NA
CASRTGEDLEQYF
TGTGCCAGCAGGACAGGGGAGGATCTTGAGCAGTACTTC
>TRBJ1-2|TRBV11-2|NA|NA
CASSLEGQIYGYTF
TGTGCCAGCAGCTTAGAAGGACAGATATATGGCTACACCTTC
>TRBJ1-1|TRBV10-3|NA|NA
CAIRGVDREAFF
TGTGCCATCAGGGGGGTGGATCGGGAAGCTTTCTTT
>TRBJ2-3|TRBV28|TRBD1|NA
CASSDRGQDTQYF
TGTGCCAGCTCGGACAGGGGGCAAGATACGCAGTATTTT
>TRBJ1-2|TRBV7-8|TRBD1|NA
CASSLAPGGNYGYTF
TGTGCCAGCAGCTTAGCTCCAGGGGGCAACTATGGCTACACCTTC
>TRBJ1-2|TRBV27|NA|once
CASSLRGTLYGYTF
TGTGCCAGCAGTTTACGGGGGACGCTCTATGGCTACACCTTC
>TRBJ1-2|TRBV5-6|TRBD1|NA
CASSLRGQGILGYGYTF
TGTGCCAGCAGCTTGCGGGGACAGGGGATATTGGGCTATGGCTACACCTTC
>TRBJ1-1|TRBV6-1|NA|NA
CASRRGTEAFF
TGTGCCAGCAGACGAGGCACTGAAGCTTTCTTT
>TRBJ1-4|TRBV2|NA|NA
CASSEYADENEKLFF
TGTGCCAGCAGTGAATATGCTGACGAGAATGAAAAACTGTTTTTT
>TRBJ1-1|TRBV4-3|NA|NA
CASSQLVVNTEAFF
TGCGCCAGCAGCCAATTAGTGGTTAACACTGAAGCTTTCTTT
>TRBJ2-7|TRBV7-6|NA|NA
CASSPLVAENYEQYF
TGTGCCAGCAGCCCACTGGTAGCGGAGAATTACGAGCAGTACTTC
>TRBJ2-1|TRBV9|NA|NA
CASSVGAGNEQFF
TGTGCCAGCAGCGTGGGGGCCGGCAATGAGCAGTTCTTC
>TRBJ2-1|TRBV5-1|TRBD2|NA
CASHDPGLAYEQFF
TGCGCCAGCCATGATCCGGGACTAGCGTATGAGCAGTTCTTC
>TRBJ1-2|TRBV9|NA|NA
CASSVAGNYGYTF
TGTGCCAGCAGCGTAGCAGGAAACTATGGCTACACCTTC
>TRBJ2-3|TRBV7-6|NA|NA
CASSLEVGTDTQYF
TGTGCCAGCAGCTTAGAGGTCGGCACAGATACGCAGTATTTT
>TRBJ2-1|TRBV18|TRBD2|NA
CASSPPNQREGLYEQFF
TGTGCCAGCTCACCACCGAACCAGCGGGAGGGCCTTTATGAGCAGTTCTTC
>TRBJ2-5|TRBV9|TRBD2|NA
CASSELALAGGETQYF
TGTGCCAGCAGCGAGCTCGCGCTAGCGGGAGGAGAGACCCAGTACTTC
>TRBJ2-3|TRBV4-3|TRBD2|NA
CASSPQVYGGGTDTQYF
TGCGCCAGCAGCCCCCAGGTCTACGGGGGGGGCACAGATACGCAGTATTTT
>TRBJ1-1|TRBV4-1|TRBD1|NA
CASSPIEGANTEAFF
TGCGCCAGCAGCCCGATAGAGGGGGCGAACACTGAAGCTTTCTTT
>TRBJ1-5|TRBV7-9|NA|NA
CASSQGSGLSNQPQHF
TGTGCCAGCAGCCAGGGGAGTGGCCTTAGCAATCAGCCCCAGCATTTT
>TRBJ2-3|TRBV28|TRBD1|NA
CASSHVIQGQGASGLTDTQYF
TGTGCCAGCAGCCACGTGATCCAGGGACAGGGGGCGTCGGGTCTCACAGATACGCAGTATTTT
>TRBJ2-7|TRBV5-6|NA|NA
CASSLGTPSYEQYF
TGTGCCAGCAGCTTAGGGACACCCTCCTACGAGCAGTACTTC
>TRBJ2-7|TRBV30|TRBD2|NA
CAWSVLAGIGEQYF
TGTGCCTGGAGTGTACTAGCGGGAATCGGCGAGCAGTACTTC
>TRBJ1-5|TRBV15|TRBD1|NA
CATSTPDRLSNQPQHF
TGTGCCACCAGCACACCGGACAGGCTTAGCAATCAGCCCCAGCATTTT
>TRBJ2-7|TRBV19|NA|NA
CASSKRLVYEQYF
TGTGCCAGTAGTAAGAGGCTAGTCTACGAGCAGTACTTC